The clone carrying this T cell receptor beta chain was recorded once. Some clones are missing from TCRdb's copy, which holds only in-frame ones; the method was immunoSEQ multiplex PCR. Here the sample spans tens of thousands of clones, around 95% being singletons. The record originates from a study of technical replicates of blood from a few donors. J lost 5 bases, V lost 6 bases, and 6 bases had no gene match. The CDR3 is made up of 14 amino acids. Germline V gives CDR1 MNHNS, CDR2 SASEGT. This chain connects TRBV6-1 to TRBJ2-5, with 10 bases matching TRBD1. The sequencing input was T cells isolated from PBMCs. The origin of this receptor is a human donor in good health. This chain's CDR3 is CASRDRGPVETQYF. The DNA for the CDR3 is TGTGCCAGCAGAGACAGGGGGCCCGTCGAGACCCAGTACTTC.